This TCR beta chain emerged from a study of response to subunit inactivated influenza vaccine. Findings and limits, study-wide: Only a handful of new T cells, the authors suggested, are recruited with each seasonal influenza vaccination.

TCRdb ran MiXCR on the RT-PCR reads and lists one entry per CDR3 protein. The sample records more than 450,000 distinct CDR3 sequences, approximately 10% being singletons. This clonotype was observed many times. Its antigen is not known. The CDR3 runs to 14 residues. CDR1 is SEHNR and CDR2 is FQNEAQ in the germline V gene (reference sequence). Trimming removed 5 bases from V and 3 bases from J; junction bases left unmatched: 5. Sequencing was performed on PBMCs from blood, taken on the day of vaccination. This chain joins TRBV7-9 and TRBJ2-7; the match to TRBD1 covers 9 bases. This clonotype was sampled from a man between 45 and 60 years old who received an inactivated influenza vaccine. CDR3 nucleotides: TGTGCCAGCAGCCGTACGGGACAGGGCTACGAGCAGTACTTC. Translation gives CASSRTGQGYEQYF. The full variable domain, rest sourced from reference TRBV7-9 and TRBJ2-7, is DTGVSQNPRHKITKRGQNVTFRCDPISEHNRLYWYRQTLGQGPEFLTYFQNEAQLEKSRLLSDRFSAERPKGSFSTLEIQRTEQGDSAMYLCASSRTGQGYEQYFGPGTRLTVT.